This TCR beta chain was sequenced during a study of blood T cell repertoires in COVID-19. This clone was seen a handful of times. V lost 2 bases, J lost 0 bases, and 17 bases lay in between. The CDR3 length is 18 residues. The germline gives CDR1 MGHRA, CDR2 YSYEKL. The data were produced by immunoSEQ multiplex PCR, yet TCRdb's version contains in-frame clones alone and is incomplete. This table holds more than 200,000 clones, 80% found once. This chain connects TRBV4-1 to TRBJ1-5, with D maybe TRBD1 (6 bases). Material for sequencing was PBMCs or T cells enriched from blood (not recorded which). The TCR comes from a middle-aged woman with acute COVID-19. The CDR3: CASSQTSTGLFSNQPQHF. Written as DNA, the CDR3 is TGCGCCAGCAGCCAAACCTCTACAGGGTTATTTAGCAATCAGCCCCAGCATTTT.